This TCR beta chain came from a study of regulatory T cells in long-lasting Graves disease. The time point: persistent/refractory GD, antithyroid drugs over 5 years with positive TRAb. PBMC RNA was the source of the TCR library. Assembly of TCR beta libraries relied on iRepertoire HTBI primers together with Arm-PCR of CDR3 regions. TCRdb itself ran the multiplex PCR reads through MiXCR, one entry per CDR3 protein. Altogether about 470,000 distinct CDR3 sequences are present, around 21% being singletons, with the ten largest covering about 7.8%. This CDR3 is 16 amino acids long. V was clipped by 6 bases and J by 9 bases; unmatched bases: 15. The germline V gene encodes CDR1 MDHEN and CDR2 SYDVKM.

The chain uses TRBV28 and TRBJ2-1; 9 bases are shared with TRBD2. Sequenced here: peripheral blood mononuclear cells (PBMCs), sampled when the disease was refractory, from a patient treated with antithyroid drugs. The TCR comes from a female donor with Graves disease. The CDR3 protein is CASSRLPGLANSEQFF. CDR3 coding DNA: TGTGCCAGCAGCAGGCTCCCGGGACTAGCCAACAGTGAGCAGTTCTTC.